This TCR beta chain was retrieved from a study of Ad26.COV2.S vaccination and SARS-CoV-2 variants. Study outcomes and limitations: Placebo recipients trailed vaccine recipients in spike-specific TCR breadth. Analyses of TCR breadth and depth may have underestimated total T cell responses. Researchers reported similar non-spike TCR breadth in vaccine and placebo recipients. Reportedly, spike-specific CD8+ and CD4+ T cell responses achieved substantial breadth once vaccination had taken place.

Clones were read by immunoSEQ multiplex PCR, and TCRdb kept only the in-frame ones, dropping some. Among approximately 150,000 clones listed, roughly 90% were seen once. CDR3 size: 11 residues. The germline V gene encodes CDR1 SGHAT and CDR2 FQNNGV. Trimming cost V 1 base and J 11 bases, with 6 bases left between them. Turning to this clone: The antigen is unknown.

The specimen comprised peripheral blood, sampled after recovery from COVID-19. The clonotype was recovered from a human donor who had recovered from COVID-19. V gene TRBV11-2 combines with J gene TRBJ2-1, with a tentative D call TRBD2 (5 bases). The CDR3 coding sequence is TGTGCCAGCAGCTTAGCGGGAAAGCAGTTCTTC. Its translation: CASSLAGKQFF.